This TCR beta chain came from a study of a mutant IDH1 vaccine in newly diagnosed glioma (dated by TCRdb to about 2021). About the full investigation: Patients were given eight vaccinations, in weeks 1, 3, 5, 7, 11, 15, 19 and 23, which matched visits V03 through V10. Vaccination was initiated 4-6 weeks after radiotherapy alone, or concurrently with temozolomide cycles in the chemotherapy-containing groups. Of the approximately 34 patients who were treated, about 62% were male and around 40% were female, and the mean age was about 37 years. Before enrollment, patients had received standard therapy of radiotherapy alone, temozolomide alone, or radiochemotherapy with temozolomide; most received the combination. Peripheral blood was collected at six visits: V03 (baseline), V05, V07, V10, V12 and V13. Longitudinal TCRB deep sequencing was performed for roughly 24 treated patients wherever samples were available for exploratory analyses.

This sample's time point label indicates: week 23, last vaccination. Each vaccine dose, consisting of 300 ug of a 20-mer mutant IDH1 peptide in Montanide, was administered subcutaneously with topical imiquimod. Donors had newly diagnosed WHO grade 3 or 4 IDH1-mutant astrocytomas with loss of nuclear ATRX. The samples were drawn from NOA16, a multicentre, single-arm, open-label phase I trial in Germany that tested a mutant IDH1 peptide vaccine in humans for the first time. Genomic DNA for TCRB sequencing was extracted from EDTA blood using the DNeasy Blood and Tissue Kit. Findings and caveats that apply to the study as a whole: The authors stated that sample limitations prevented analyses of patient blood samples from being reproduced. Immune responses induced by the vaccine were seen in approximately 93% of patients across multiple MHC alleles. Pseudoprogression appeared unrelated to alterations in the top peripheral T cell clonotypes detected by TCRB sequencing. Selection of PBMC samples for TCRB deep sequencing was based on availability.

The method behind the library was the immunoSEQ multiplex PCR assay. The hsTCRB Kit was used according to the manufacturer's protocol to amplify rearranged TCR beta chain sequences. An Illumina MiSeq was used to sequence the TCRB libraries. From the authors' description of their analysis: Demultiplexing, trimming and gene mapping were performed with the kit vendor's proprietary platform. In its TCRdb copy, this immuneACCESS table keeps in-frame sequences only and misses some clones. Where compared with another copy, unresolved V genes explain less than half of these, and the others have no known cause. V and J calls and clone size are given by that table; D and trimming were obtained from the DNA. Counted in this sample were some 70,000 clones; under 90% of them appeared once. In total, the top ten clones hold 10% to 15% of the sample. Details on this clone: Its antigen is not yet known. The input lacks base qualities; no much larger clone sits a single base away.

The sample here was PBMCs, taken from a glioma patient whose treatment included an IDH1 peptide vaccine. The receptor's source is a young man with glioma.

The CDR3 amino acid sequence is: CAWGGTLANQPQHF. The sequence in DNA is TGTGCCTGGGGAGGCACCTTAGCAAATCAGCCCCAGCATTTT. Here the chain combines TRBV30 and TRBJ1-5; there is no confident call for the D gene. The CDR3 runs 14 amino acids, cysteine and phenylalanine included. Of the read, only the CDR3 DNA is kept; its 42 bases are in frame from base 1. The germline V gene (reference sequence) yields GTSNPN for CDR1 and SVGIG for CDR2. Trimming takes 5 bases from V and 4 bases from J, and the germline ends sit 15 bases apart. The full variable domain, with segments outside the CDR3 supplied by the reference TRBV30 and TRBJ1-5 proteins, appears as SQTIHQWPATLVQPVGSPLSLECTVEGTSNPNLYWYRQAAGRGLQLLFYSVGIGQISSEVPQNLSASRPQDRQFILSSKKLLLSDSGFYLCAWGGTLANQPQHFGDGTRLSIL.